This TCR beta chain is from a study of cytomegalovirus exposure and HLA in healthy donors (dated by TCRdb to about 2017). About the investigation overall: An earlier analysis of roughly 630 of the donors reported about 250 Gb of sequence data and about 100 million unique TCR beta sequences from about 200 million T cells. High-throughput TCR immunosequencing, statistical association of individual TCRs with disease status, and machine learning were combined to predict cytomegalovirus infection status. The study aimed to test whether cataloging public T cell receptors could reveal signatures of past pathogen exposure. Four or five DR-DQ haplotypes were handled as single units for association and clustering because linkage in the cohort was strong. Class I and class II HLA loci were covered by the typing at four-digit resolution. Rather than using new phenotypic data, the later analysis identified candidate immune exposures from TCR beta sequences and from how often those sequences occurred across donors. Roughly 290 gigabases of sequencing data and 70 million to 100 million unique TCR sequences made up an early release that covered nearly 650 HLA-typed donors. Among the roughly 400 genotyped donors, under 90% belonged to the genetic ancestry cluster associated with self-reported Caucasian donors. A separate validation cohort of 100 to 150 different subjects was used in addition to the approximately 640-subject first cohort. Every discovery cohort repertoire had been produced on one sequencing platform. Donor age, sex, ethnicity and CMV serostatus were compiled together with the repertoire data. Typing coverage differed by locus: A, B, C, DRB1 and DQB1 were typed in about 629-640 donors, DQA1 in about 500, DPA1 in around 610, and DPB1 in 472. To decide whether each TCR beta V gene segment behaved as functional or pseudogenic, an earlier analysis of approximately 620 of the donors relied on high-throughput TCR beta sequencing. Across some 400 genotyped donors of the cohort, an average of about 200,000 unique TCR beta nucleotide sequences per donor were sequenced, and around 20% of those sequences were non-productive. A later analysis re-analyzed previously published TCR beta repertoires from hundreds of donors and added high-resolution HLA genotyping to study TCR occurrence patterns. A later genetic analysis used genome-wide SNP genotypes for about 65% of the roughly 700 donors, treating that subset as a discovery cohort. Using immunosequencing, the study profiled T cell repertoires from about 650 subjects and related those repertoires to cytomegalovirus serostatus. Broad study findings and their caveats: When HLA alleles, especially DR and DQ, strongly co-occurred, attributing TCR associations to individual alleles was difficult. Presence/absence analyses assumed roughly uniform sequencing depth across donors, an assumption that may not hold. The only immune exposure information available for the cohort was CMV serostatus. The classifier was reported to diagnose cytomegalovirus status with high specificity and sensitivity in both the original cohort and the validation cohort. According to a later analysis, TCR association rates differed among HLA loci, with DRB1 alleles showing the most associated TCRs and HLA-C alleles showing the fewest. A later genetic analysis reported fewer N-insertions in productive TCRs among donors in an Asian-associated ancestry cluster than the approximately 670-donor mean. This cohort had only TCR beta chains sequenced, and the lack of alpha or paired-chain data limited which features could be detected. In a later analysis, HLA-associated TCR beta chains were found to be more clonally expanded and to have lower generation probabilities than equally common non-associated chains. Around 16 rarely observed V segments, including chromosome 9 orphons, were excluded from the earlier analysis of several hundred of the donors because counts were too low. Linkage disequilibrium might explain the correlated functional status among segregating V segments, but an unknown experimental factor could not be excluded. Most TCR sequences were observed very rarely across donors, whereas some public TCRs were present in many individuals. In vitro tests confirmed that a few of the cytomegalovirus-associated TCR beta chains recognize cytomegalovirus antigens. The 87-base-pair reads could not distinguish some IMGT-functional V segments, including TRBV6-2 and TRBV6-3, so those segments were excluded. A group of highly shared sequence variants was considered likely to be a technical artifact of the sequencing pipeline. HLA typing was unavailable for some donors at each locus, so association tests used only the typed subset. A further reported finding was that TCR beta sequences accurately predicted the HLA-A and HLA-B alleles for most subjects in the first cohort. Several of the top co-occurrence clusters appeared to be linked to parvovirus B19, influenza, CMV and Epstein-Barr virus, according to a later analysis. The study listed 164 TCR beta chains as associated with cytomegalovirus. Broadly in line with IMGT annotations, most TCR beta V segments showed up in productive rearrangements about 87% or about 30% of the time in an earlier analysis of 587 of the donors. V-gene and J-gene trimming of TCR beta chains was associated with a missense DCLRE1C variant in a later genetic analysis, and the association was replicated in an independent cohort. The authors suggested that the approach could potentially be generalized to other disease states and immunological phenotypes. According to a later analysis, most CMV-associated TCR beta chains appeared to be HLA-restricted, and the HLA associations seemed to be driven largely by CMV exposure. At a false discovery rate of 0.05, a later analysis linked 16,000 or so TCR beta sequences to specific HLA alleles.

The cohort was made up of about 670 healthy bone marrow donors. At the time of sampling, all cohort members were nominally healthy, though unrecorded immune exposures were likely present. The donor tested CMV seronegative and was one of the 352 seronegative cohort members. Each donor provided a peripheral blood sample, and peripheral blood mononuclear cells were used for TCR beta sequencing. Genomic DNA was extracted from the blood cell samples with the Qiagen DNeasy Blood Extraction Kit. As regards this clone: Its target antigen remains unknown. No qualities accompany the bases; no much larger clone lies one base away.

Receptors were amplified or captured by the immunoSEQ multiplex PCR assay. A mixture of 60 forward primers for TCR Vbeta segments and 13 reverse primers for TCR Jbeta segments was used in the multiplex PCR. A multiplex PCR assay on genomic DNA amplified the CDR3 region of rearranged TCR beta genes. Amplified TCR beta libraries were sequenced as 87-base-pair reads on the Illumina HiSeq System. Concerning the study's data processing: In a later analysis, tens of millions of unique TCR beta chains were counted across the approximately 640 repertoires, and some 10 million of these chains were shared by at least two donors. Raw reads were error-corrected and collapsed into unique sequences with a nearest-neighbor algorithm that merged closely related sequences to remove PCR and sequencing errors. Alignment of CDR3 sequences to IMGT reference sequences was used to assign V, D and J gene segments. For a sequence to be retained, at least a six-nucleotide match to both a V gene segment and a J gene segment was required. A rearrangement was called productive if the CDR3 had no stop codons and remained in frame with V and J, and every other rearrangement was called non-productive. Following IMGT convention, CDR3 was defined as the stretch from the second conserved V-encoded cysteine up to the conserved J-encoded phenylalanine. Sequences without an unambiguous match to a single V gene segment were excluded from the earlier analysis of approximately 560 of the donors. In an earlier analysis of 587 of the donors, V segments were called functional above 56.7% productive rearrangements and were called segregating when the between-donor standard deviation exceeded 5%. A statistical classification framework was built for diagnosing cytomegalovirus status from the catalog of TCR beta chain sequences. In a later analysis, TCR nucleotide sequences were compared against IMGT/GENE-DB human TR gene sequences so that V and J genes could be assigned. The TCRdist pipeline was used in a later analysis to assign CDR3 sequences and most-parsimonious VDJ recombination scenarios. In a later analysis, each TCR beta chain was defined by its CDR3 amino acid sequence together with its V-gene family, and reads without a unique V-gene family were excluded. To address suspected cross-contamination and a sequencing artifact, a later analysis removed around 600 highly shared, low-generation-probability nucleotide sequences. A later analysis calculated a clonal expansion index for each public chain from normalized within-repertoire ranks of inferred template counts. A later analysis computed generation probabilities with a VDJ recombination model fitted to out-of-frame rearrangements, and checked the results against IGoR. In a later analysis, hypergeometric tests were used to score TCR-TCR, TCR-HLA and TCR-CMV co-occurrence, with a repertoire-size bias correction applied to TCR pairs. To estimate false discovery rates, a later analysis permuted the HLA or CMV assignments 20 times. In a later analysis, co-occurring TCRs were grouped using DBSCAN, with TCRdist sequence similarity added in when clustering inside HLA-allele-positive subsets. Co-occurrence clustering excluded repertoires with fewer than 30,000 or more than 120,000 public chains, plus five with anomalous nucleotide sharing. Here the immuneACCESS table is served through TCRdb, limited to in-frame sequences with V and J called. Missing clones are a known gap in these copies; in checked studies unresolved V genes cover under half, and the rest lacks a known reason. Clonal size and the V and J genes are those of that table, whereas D and trimming came from the DNA. The sample data list about 170,000 clones, and over 80% of these were observed just once. 0.95% to 1.5% of the sample is taken by the ten largest.

The CDR3 spans 13 residues, from the cysteine through the phenylalanine. Solely the CDR3 DNA is kept, with 39 bases framed from the first base. The junction shows trimming of 0 bases on V and 6 bases on J, plus 9 bases between the germline ends. Sequences SGHDT (CDR1) and YYEEEE (CDR2) are obtained from the germline V gene. The sequenced sample was PBMCs. The receptor comes from a boy younger than 10 in good health and CMV-seronegative. The rearranged segments are TRBV5-6 and TRBJ1-1; the D gene remains uncertain. The CDR3 region has the sequence CASSLGSGAEAFF. The sequenced DNA is TGTGCCAGCAGCTTGGGAAGCGGGGCTGAAGCTTTCTTT.